This record looks at one T cell receptor beta chain sequence and its context. The antigen is unknown. This sample is drawn from a study of early T cells in non-severe SARS-CoV-2 infection. Overall study: The authors sequenced bulk RNA from unsorted whole blood, leaving chains unpaired. Findings of the study overall: Matches to VDJdb favored anti-spike CD8 responses and missed private and CD4 specificities.

Unique molecular identifiers were added to individual cDNA molecules. Using its own MiXCR run on the 5' RACE reads, TCRdb lists one record per CDR3 protein. Altogether fewer than 35,000 distinct CDR3 sequences are present, approximately 7% being singletons, with the ten largest covering about 3%. The specimen was whole blood. This sequence originates from an adult who was a healthcare worker with PCR-confirmed SARS-CoV-2 infection or an uninfected control (not recorded which).

DNA for the CDR3: TGTGCCAGCTCACCTTCAAATCCAGGGTATGAGCAGTTCTTC. It encodes CASSPSNPGYEQFF. The chain links TRBV18 to TRBJ2-1; D may be TRBD1 (5 bases). Trimming removed 3 bases from V and 8 bases from J, with 14 bases in between. Germline lookup yields CDR1 KGHSH and CDR2 LQKENI. The CDR3 runs 14 residues.